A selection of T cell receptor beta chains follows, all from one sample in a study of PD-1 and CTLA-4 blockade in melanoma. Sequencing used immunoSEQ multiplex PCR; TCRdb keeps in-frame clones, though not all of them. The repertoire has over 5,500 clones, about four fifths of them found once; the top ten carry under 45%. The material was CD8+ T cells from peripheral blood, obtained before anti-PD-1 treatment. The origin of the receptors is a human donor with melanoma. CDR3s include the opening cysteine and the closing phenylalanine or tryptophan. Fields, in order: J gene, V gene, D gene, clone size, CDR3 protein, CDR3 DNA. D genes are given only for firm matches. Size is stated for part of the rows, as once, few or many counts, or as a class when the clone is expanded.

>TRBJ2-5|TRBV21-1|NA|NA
CASSKDVIQSSTETQYF
TGTGCCAGCAGCAAAGACGTAATACAGTCATCGACAGAGACCCAGTACTTC
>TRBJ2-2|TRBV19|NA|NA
CATLVGGELFF
TGTGCCACCTTGGTTGGCGGGGAGCTGTTTTTT
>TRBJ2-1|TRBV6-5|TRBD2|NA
CASSYSGEGSGEQFF
TGTGCCAGCAGTTACTCGGGGGAGGGTAGCGGTGAGCAGTTCTTC
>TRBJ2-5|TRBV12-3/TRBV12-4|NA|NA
CASTWAIQETQYF
TGTGCCAGCACCTGGGCTATTCAAGAGACCCAGTACTTC
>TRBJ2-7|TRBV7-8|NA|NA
CASSLATSYEQYF
TGTGCCAGCAGCTTAGCGACTTCCTACGAGCAGTACTTC
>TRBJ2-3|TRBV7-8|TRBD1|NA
CASSLAWTGGGTDTQYF
TGTGCCAGCAGCTTAGCCTGGACAGGGGGCGGCACAGATACGCAGTATTTT
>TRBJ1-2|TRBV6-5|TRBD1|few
CASSYGQGVYGYTF
TGTGCCAGCAGTTACGGACAGGGTGTCTATGGCTACACCTTC
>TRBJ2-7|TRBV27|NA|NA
CASSPTRGISLQGEQYF
TGTGCCAGCAGCCCAACAAGAGGGATTTCTCTTCAGGGCGAGCAGTACTTC
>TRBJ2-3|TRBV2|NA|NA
CASEGGRADTQYF
TGTGCCAGTGAAGGGGGGAGGGCAGATACGCAGTATTTT
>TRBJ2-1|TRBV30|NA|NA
CAWSFRLGGDEQFF
TGTGCCTGGAGTTTCCGACTGGGGGGCGATGAGCAGTTCTTC
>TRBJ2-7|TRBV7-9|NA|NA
CASSLEGSLGGPF
TGTGCCAGCAGCTTAGAAGGTAGCCTCGGCGGCCCCTTC
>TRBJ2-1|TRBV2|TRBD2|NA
CASSEPGRSYNEQFF
TGTGCCAGCAGTGAGCCCGGGAGGTCTTACAATGAGCAGTTCTTC
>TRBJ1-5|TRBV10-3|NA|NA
CAISDPISQFAQAQHF
TGTGCCATCAGTGATCCAATATCCCAATTCGCCCAGGCCCAGCATTTT
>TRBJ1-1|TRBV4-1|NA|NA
CASSQAVMNTEAFF
TGCGCCAGCAGCCAAGCTGTGATGAACACTGAAGCTTTCTTT
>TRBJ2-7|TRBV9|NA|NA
CASSAGAGEQYF
TGTGCCAGCAGCGCAGGGGCAGGCGAGCAGTACTTC
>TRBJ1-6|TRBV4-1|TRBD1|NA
CASSQWDRNNSPLHF
TGCGCCAGCAGCCAATGGGACAGGAACAATTCACCCCTCCACTTT
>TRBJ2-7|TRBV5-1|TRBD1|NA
CASSPGQGVLEQYF
TGCGCCAGCAGCCCGGGACAGGGTGTTCTTGAGCAGTACTTC
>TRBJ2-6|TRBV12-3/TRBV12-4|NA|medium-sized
CASSFPGANVLTF
TGTGCCAGCAGTTTTCCCGGGGCCAACGTCCTGACTTTC
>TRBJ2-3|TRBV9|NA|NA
CASSVEQGWADTQYF
TGTGCCAGCAGCGTAGAACAGGGTTGGGCAGATACGCAGTATTTT
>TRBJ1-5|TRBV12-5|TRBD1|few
CASGLTQGDQPQHF
TGTGCTAGTGGTTTGACACAGGGGGATCAGCCCCAGCATTTT
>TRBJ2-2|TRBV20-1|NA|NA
CRYVAAGELFF
TGCAGGTACGTTGCGGCTGGGGAGCTGTTTTTT
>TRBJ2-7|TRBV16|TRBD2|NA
CASSQSGEGLEQYF
TGTGCCAGCAGCCAATCGGGGGAGGGGCTCGAGCAGTACTTC
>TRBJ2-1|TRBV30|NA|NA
CAWEHIGNEQFF
TGTGCCTGGGAACACATCGGGAATGAGCAGTTCTTC
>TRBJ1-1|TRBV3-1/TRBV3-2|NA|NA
CASSQGLGLNEAFF
TGTGCCAGCAGCCAAGGATTAGGGTTGAATGAAGCTTTCTTT
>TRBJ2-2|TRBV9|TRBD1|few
CASSVTGTGPPNTGELFF
TGTGCCAGCAGCGTCACCGGGACAGGGCCCCCGAACACCGGGGAGCTGTTTTTT
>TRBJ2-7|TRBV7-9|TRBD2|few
CASSLTSGRAPHEQYF
TGTGCCAGCAGCTTAACCAGCGGGAGGGCCCCCCACGAGCAGTACTTC
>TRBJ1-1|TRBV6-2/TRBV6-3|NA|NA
CASSYSSYQEAFF
TGTGCCAGCAGTTACTCGAGCTACCAAGAAGCTTTCTTT
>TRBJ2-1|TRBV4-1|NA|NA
CASSQGAEEFF
TGCGCCAGCAGCCAAGGAGCAGAGGAGTTCTTC
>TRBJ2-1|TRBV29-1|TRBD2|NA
CSGAGVRVNEQFF
TGCAGCGGTGCGGGAGTCCGGGTCAATGAGCAGTTCTTC
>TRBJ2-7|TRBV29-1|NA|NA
CSVESASTDYEQYF
TGCAGCGTTGAAAGCGCTTCGACGGACTACGAGCAGTACTTC
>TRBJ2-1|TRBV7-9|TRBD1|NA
CASSPPQGVSYNEQFF
TGTGCCAGCAGCCCACCGCAGGGGGTTTCCTACAATGAGCAGTTCTTC
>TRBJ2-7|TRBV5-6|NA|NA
CASSLWGEQYF
TGTGCCAGCAGCTTGTGGGGCGAGCAGTACTTC
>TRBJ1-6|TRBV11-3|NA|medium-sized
CASSKSTYNSPLHF
TGTGCCAGCAGCAAGTCGACCTATAATTCACCCCTCCACTTT
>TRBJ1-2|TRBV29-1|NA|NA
CSVLGSDYGYTF
TGCAGCGTTCTAGGCTCGGACTATGGCTACACCTTC
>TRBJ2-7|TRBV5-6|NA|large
CASSSTGWDYEQYF
TGTGCCAGCAGCTCCACAGGGTGGGACTACGAGCAGTACTTC
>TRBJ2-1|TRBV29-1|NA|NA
CAYSLSYNEQFF
TGCGCCTACAGCTTATCCTACAATGAGCAGTTCTTC
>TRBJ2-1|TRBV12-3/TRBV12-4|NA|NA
CASTLGQAEQFF
TGTGCCAGCACCTTAGGCCAGGCTGAGCAGTTCTTC
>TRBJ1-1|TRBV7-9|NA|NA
CASSLEPSTEAFF
TGTGCCAGCAGCTTAGAACCGAGCACTGAAGCTTTCTTT
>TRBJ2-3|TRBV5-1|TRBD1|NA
CASSSGQGTDTQYF
TGCGCCAGCAGCTCGGGACAGGGCACAGATACGCAGTATTTT
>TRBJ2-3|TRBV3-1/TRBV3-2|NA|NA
CASSRLGEWGTDTQYF
TGTGCCAGCAGCCGCCTCGGAGAGTGGGGAACAGATACGCAGTATTTT
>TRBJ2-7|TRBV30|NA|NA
CAWGLGGYGEQYF
TGTGCCTGGGGGCTCGGGGGTTACGGCGAGCAGTACTTC
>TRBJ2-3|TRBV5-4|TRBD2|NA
CASRASGSGTDTQYF
TGTGCCAGCAGGGCTAGCGGGAGTGGAACAGATACGCAGTATTTT
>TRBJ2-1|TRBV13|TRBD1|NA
CASSLYRGYNEQFF
TGTGCCAGCAGCTTATACAGGGGCTACAATGAGCAGTTCTTC
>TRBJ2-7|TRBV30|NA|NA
CAWSGGPSSYEQYF
TGTGCCTGGAGTGGGGGACCTAGCTCCTACGAGCAGTACTTC
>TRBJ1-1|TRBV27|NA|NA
CASTPQGPVMNTEAFF
TGTGCCAGCACCCCCCAGGGCCCTGTGATGAACACTGAAGCTTTCTTT
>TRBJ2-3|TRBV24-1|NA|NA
CATGSSTTDTQYF
TGTGCCACCGGGAGTTCCACCACAGATACGCAGTATTTT
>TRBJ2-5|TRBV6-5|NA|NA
CASSLPAGTQYF
TGTGCCAGCTCCCTCCCCGCCGGGACCCAGTACTTC
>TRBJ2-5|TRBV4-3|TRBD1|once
CASSQGTGEETQYF
TGCGCCAGCAGCCAGGGGACAGGGGAAGAGACCCAGTACTTC
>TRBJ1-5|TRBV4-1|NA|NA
CASSQEFGVWVQPQHF
TGCGCCAGCAGCCAAGAGTTTGGAGTTTGGGTTCAGCCCCAGCATTTT
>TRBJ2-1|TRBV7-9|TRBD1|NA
CASSLSDRDEQFF
TGTGCCAGCAGCTTATCTGACAGGGATGAGCAGTTCTTC
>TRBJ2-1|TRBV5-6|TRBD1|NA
CASSAGQGYEQFF
TGTGCCAGCAGCGCCGGACAGGGGTATGAGCAGTTCTTC
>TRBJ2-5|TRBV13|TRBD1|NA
CASSPGTDQPDQYF
TGTGCCAGCAGCCCCGGGACAGACCAACCTGACCAGTACTTC
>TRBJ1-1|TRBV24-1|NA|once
CATSDQDVPFF
TGTGCCACCAGTGATCAGGACGTTCCTTTCTTT
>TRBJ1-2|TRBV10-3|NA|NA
CAISVEQSYGYTF
TGTGCCATCAGTGTCGAGCAATCCTATGGCTACACCTTC
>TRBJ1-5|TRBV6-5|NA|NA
CASSYGSSGIEPQHF
TGTGCCAGCAGTTATGGTTCGTCGGGGATAGAGCCCCAGCATTTT
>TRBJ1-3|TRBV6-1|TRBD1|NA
CASSDPGQGFSGNTIYF
TGTGCCAGCAGTGATCCGGGACAGGGATTCTCTGGAAACACCATATATTTT
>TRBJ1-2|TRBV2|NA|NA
CASSEGGSGYGYTF
TGTGCCAGCAGTGAAGGGGGGTCGGGCTATGGCTACACCTTC
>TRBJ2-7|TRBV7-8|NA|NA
CASSLVAQMTLSYEQYF
TGTGCCAGCAGCTTAGTTGCACAGATGACTTTATCCTACGAGCAGTACTTC
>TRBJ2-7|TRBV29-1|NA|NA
CSVEGRDAAYEQYF
TGCAGCGTTGAGGGGCGGGACGCTGCCTACGAGCAGTACTTC